Listed below are T cell receptor beta chains from one sample, sequenced in a study of blood T cell repertoires in COVID-19. Clones were sequenced by immunoSEQ multiplex PCR, and TCRdb holds only the in-frame ones, with some missing. Of roughly 280,000 clones listed, roughly 80% are singletons. The sequenced sample was peripheral blood. Receptor source: a man aged 60 to 75 who had recovered from COVID-19. Both conserved end residues are part of each CDR3. The order of the fields is D gene, J gene, clone size, V gene, CDR3 protein, CDR3 DNA. D genes are given only for firm matches. Only part of the rows carry a size: once, few, many, or a class if the clone is expanded.

d_gene: .; j_gene: TRBJ1-2; abundance: .; v_gene: TRBV19; CDR3aa: CASSGGRTYYGYTF; CDR3nt: TGTGCCAGTAGTGGAGGGAGGACATACTATGGCTACACCTTC
d_gene: .; j_gene: TRBJ2-6; abundance: .; v_gene: TRBV18; CDR3aa: CASSPLDSLSGANVLTF; CDR3nt: TGTGCCAGCTCACCACTGGACAGCCTCTCTGGGGCCAACGTCCTGACTTTC
d_gene: TRBD1; j_gene: TRBJ2-5; abundance: .; v_gene: TRBV7-9; CDR3aa: CASSLTGAIQETQYF; CDR3nt: TGTGCCAGCAGCTTGACAGGGGCCATTCAAGAGACCCAGTACTTC
d_gene: TRBD2; j_gene: TRBJ2-7; abundance: .; v_gene: TRBV5-1; CDR3aa: CASSLVSGAYEQYF; CDR3nt: TGCGCCAGCAGCTTGGTTAGCGGGGCGTACGAGCAGTACTTC
d_gene: .; j_gene: TRBJ1-1; abundance: .; v_gene: TRBV19; CDR3aa: CATQGRMAVNTEAFF; CDR3nt: TGTGCCACCCAGGGGAGAATGGCGGTGAACACTGAAGCTTTCTTT
d_gene: .; j_gene: TRBJ2-1; abundance: .; v_gene: TRBV12-2; CDR3aa: CASRLASDGGGRQYEQFF; CDR3nt: TGTGCAAGTCGCTTAGCGTCCGATGGGGGCGGGAGACAATATGAGCAGTTCTTC
d_gene: .; j_gene: TRBJ2-3; abundance: .; v_gene: TRBV6-5; CDR3aa: CASSLARTDTQYF; CDR3nt: TGTGCCAGCAGTCTAGCGAGAACAGATACGCAGTATTTT
d_gene: .; j_gene: TRBJ1-3; abundance: .; v_gene: TRBV7-9; CDR3aa: CASTSDRKGYWDTIYF; CDR3nt: TGTGCCAGCACCTCGGACAGAAAAGGGTATTGGGACACCATATATTTT
d_gene: TRBD2; j_gene: TRBJ2-7; abundance: many; v_gene: TRBV5-1; CDR3aa: CASSLDPAGVYEQYF; CDR3nt: TGCGCCAGCAGCTTGGACCCAGCGGGAGTCTACGAGCAGTACTTC
d_gene: .; j_gene: TRBJ2-4; abundance: .; v_gene: TRBV5-4; CDR3aa: CASSLEHKNIQYF; CDR3nt: TGTGCCAGCAGCTTGGAGCATAAAAACATTCAGTACTTC
d_gene: TRBD2; j_gene: TRBJ2-1; abundance: .; v_gene: TRBV6-1; CDR3aa: CASSGGGRSAVYNEQFF; CDR3nt: TGTGCCAGCAGTGGGGGCGGGAGGTCGGCCGTTTACAATGAGCAGTTCTTC
d_gene: TRBD2; j_gene: TRBJ2-5; abundance: .; v_gene: TRBV12-3/TRBV12-4; CDR3aa: CASSLKRGLEEDF; CDR3nt: TGTGCCAGCAGTTTAAAAAGAGGACTAGAGGAGGACTTC
d_gene: .; j_gene: TRBJ2-7; abundance: .; v_gene: TRBV10-3; CDR3aa: CAIGETQPYEQYF; CDR3nt: TGTGCCATCGGTGAGACACAGCCCTACGAGCAGTACTTC
d_gene: TRBD1; j_gene: TRBJ2-1; abundance: once; v_gene: TRBV2; CDR3aa: CASSRDRGREQFF; CDR3nt: TGTGCCAGCAGCCGAGACAGGGGCAGAGAGCAGTTCTTC
d_gene: TRBD1; j_gene: TRBJ1-1; abundance: few; v_gene: TRBV7-9; CDR3aa: CASSVGQGFGEAFF; CDR3nt: TGTGCCAGCAGCGTGGGACAGGGATTCGGTGAAGCTTTCTTT
d_gene: TRBD2; j_gene: TRBJ2-1; abundance: .; v_gene: TRBV5-1; CDR3aa: CASSLASSGGAFEQFF; CDR3nt: TGCGCCAGCAGCTTGGCATCCAGCGGGGGGGCCTTTGAGCAGTTCTTC
d_gene: TRBD2; j_gene: TRBJ2-1; abundance: .; v_gene: TRBV29-1; CDR3aa: CSAERTSGRANEQFF; CDR3nt: TGCAGCGCCGAACGGACTAGCGGGAGGGCCAATGAGCAGTTCTTC
d_gene: TRBD1; j_gene: TRBJ1-5; abundance: .; v_gene: TRBV19; CDR3aa: CASSYRGFGNQPQHF; CDR3nt: TGTGCCAGTAGTTACAGGGGATTTGGCAATCAGCCCCAGCATTTT
d_gene: TRBD1; j_gene: TRBJ2-4; abundance: .; v_gene: TRBV2; CDR3aa: CASRAGQGGGERYF; CDR3nt: TGTGCCAGCAGAGCCGGACAGGGGGGTGGAGAACGGTACTTC
d_gene: .; j_gene: TRBJ2-2; abundance: few; v_gene: TRBV6-1; CDR3aa: CASSESGFMGPGELFF; CDR3nt: TGTGCCAGCAGTGAATCAGGCTTTATGGGGCCCGGGGAGCTGTTTTTT
d_gene: .; j_gene: TRBJ1-2; abundance: .; v_gene: TRBV28; CDR3aa: CASSLGTGIGYGYTF; CDR3nt: TGTGCCAGCAGTTTGGGTACAGGGATTGGCTATGGCTACACCTTC
d_gene: TRBD2; j_gene: TRBJ2-5; abundance: .; v_gene: TRBV2; CDR3aa: CASTPVGLQETQYF; CDR3nt: TGTGCCAGCACCCCGGTGGGACTACAAGAGACCCAGTACTTC
d_gene: TRBD2; j_gene: TRBJ2-3; abundance: .; v_gene: TRBV7-3; CDR3aa: CASSLTGGTDTQYF; CDR3nt: TGTGCCAGCAGCTTAACGGGGGGGACAGATACGCAGTATTTT
d_gene: .; j_gene: TRBJ1-1; abundance: .; v_gene: TRBV5-1; CDR3aa: CASSLDQVRNTEAFF; CDR3nt: TGCGCCAGCAGCTTGGATCAGGTGAGGAACACTGAAGCTTTCTTT
d_gene: .; j_gene: TRBJ2-3; abundance: once; v_gene: TRBV11-3; CDR3aa: CASSLDGATDTQYF; CDR3nt: TGTGCCAGCAGCTTAGATGGGGCTACAGATACGCAGTATTTT
d_gene: TRBD1; j_gene: TRBJ1-5; abundance: .; v_gene: TRBV6-5; CDR3aa: CASIPGGGNQPQHF; CDR3nt: TGTGCCAGCATCCCAGGGGGCGGCAATCAGCCCCAGCATTTT
d_gene: TRBD2; j_gene: TRBJ2-3; abundance: .; v_gene: TRBV9; CDR3aa: CASSVMASGSTDTQYF; CDR3nt: TGTGCCAGCAGCGTAATGGCTAGCGGGAGCACAGATACGCAGTATTTT
d_gene: .; j_gene: TRBJ1-2; abundance: .; v_gene: TRBV7-2; CDR3aa: CASSLDWGNYGYTF; CDR3nt: TGTGCCAGCAGCTTAGATTGGGGCAACTATGGCTACACCTTC
d_gene: .; j_gene: TRBJ1-2; abundance: .; v_gene: TRBV7-2; CDR3aa: CASSLQRWRPRGGYTF; CDR3nt: TGTGCCAGCAGCCTCCAAAGGTGGAGGCCTCGTGGTGGCTACACCTTC
d_gene: .; j_gene: TRBJ2-7; abundance: .; v_gene: TRBV5-1; CDR3aa: CASSLAASGYEQYF; CDR3nt: TGCGCCAGCAGCTTGGCCGCGTCAGGCTACGAGCAGTACTTC
d_gene: TRBD2; j_gene: TRBJ2-5; abundance: .; v_gene: TRBV5-1; CDR3aa: CASSFGRAMETQYF; CDR3nt: TGCGCCAGCAGCTTCGGGAGGGCCATGGAGACCCAGTACTTC
d_gene: TRBD1; j_gene: TRBJ2-5; abundance: .; v_gene: TRBV7-2; CDR3aa: CASSSGQGTTQETQYF; CDR3nt: TGTGCCAGCAGCTCAGGACAGGGGACGACACAAGAGACCCAGTACTTC